A single sample gave rise to the 30 T cell receptor beta chains below, sequenced in a study of T cell responses to AZD1222 COVID-19 vaccine. Profiled with immunoSEQ multiplex PCR; TCRdb holds only in-frame clones, not every one. The sample has 74,000 or so clones, approximately 85% seen once. Sequenced here: peripheral blood, sampled on day 0 of AZD1222 vaccination. Every receptor here comes from an adult in good health.

The genes are TRBV6-5 and TRBJ1-2; D ambiguous. Germline CDR1 MNHEY, CDR2 SVGAGI. This CDR3 contains 15 residues. Trimming took off 0 bases at V and 0 bases at J, with 8 bases between the two ends. CDR3 nucleotide sequence: TGTGCCAGCAGTTACTCTTCGGTAGCTAACTATGGCTACACCTTC. Amino acids: CASSYSSVANYGYTF.

The rearrangement uses TRBV5-6 and TRBJ1-2, with a possible D match to TRBD1 (5 bases). The CDR3 runs to 14 residues. The germline V gene has CDR1 SGHDT and CDR2 YYEEEE. Deletions cut 2 bases from V and 4 bases from J, with 12 bases between. The CDR3 bases are TGTGCCAGCAGCTTTTCGACAGAACCCTATGGCTACACCTTC. This codes for CASSFSTEPYGYTF.

The rearrangement links TRBV5-1 to TRBJ1-1; 7 nucleotides agree with TRBD1. The CDR3 is 16 residues long. CDR1 is SGHRS, CDR2 YFSETQ, per germline. V lost 6 bases and J lost 1; bases outside the gene matches: 12. Here the CDR3 reads CASTPTGDLGNTEAFF. CDR3 nucleotide sequence: TGCGCCAGCACCCCAACAGGGGATCTAGGGAACACTGAAGCTTTCTTT.

V gene TRBV18 combines with J gene TRBJ1-6; TRBD1 might be the D (5 bases). V was cut by 2 bases and J by 8 bases, with 10 bases left in between. The CDR3 is made up of 14 amino acids. Germline values: CDR1 KGHSH, CDR2 LQKENI. CDR3 region: CASSPGDHYSPLHF. The CDR3 coding sequence is TGTGCCAGCTCACCAGGGGACCATTATTCACCCCTCCACTTT.

J is TRBJ1-1 and V is TRBV27; tentative D call: TRBD1 (6 bases). The CDR3 covers 14 residues. Per the germline V gene, CDR1 is MNHEY and CDR2 is SMNVEV (reference sequence). With 6 bases removed from V and 4 bases from J, the gap between germline ends came to 15 bases. The CDR3 bases are TGTGCCAGCAGCTCACAGGGTTTCGGCACTGAAGCTTTCTTT. It translates to CASSSQGFGTEAFF.

In this sample, this clone turned up a few times. The chain couples TRBV7-9 to TRBJ2-7; 7 nucleotides align to TRBD1. This CDR3 is built from 14 residues. Germline V lookup: CDR1 SEHNR, CDR2 FQNEAQ (reference sequence). J was trimmed by 2 bases and V by 4 bases; bases with no gene match: 5. The CDR3 nucleotides read TGTGCCAGCAGCTCTAAGACAGGGACCTACGAGCAGTACTTC. Protein sequence: CASSSKTGTYEQYF. Looking up the rest from reference TRBV7-9 and TRBJ2-7 gives the full variable domain: DTGVSQNPRHKITKRGQNVTFRCDPISEHNRLYWYRQTLGQGPEFLTYFQNEAQLEKSRLLSDRFSAERPKGSFSTLEIQRTEQGDSAMYLCASSSKTGTYEQYFGPGTRLTVT.

The J gene is TRBJ1-2, the V gene TRBV3-1 (or the pseudogene TRBV3-2); 9 positions agree with TRBD1. The germline V gene has CDR1 LGHDT and CDR2 YNNKEL (reference sequence). The J segment lost 8 bases and the V segment lost 6 bases, leaving 16 bases of the junction unmatched. The CDR3 has 16 amino acids. CDR3 residues: CASRLDPRDREGGYTF. CDR3 coding DNA: TGTGCCAGCAGGCTAGACCCCCGGGACAGGGAAGGCGGCTACACCTTC.

The chain combines TRBV10-1 with TRBJ1-2; the D is unclear. The CDR3 has 14 amino acids. The ends were cut back, 11 bases at V and 4 bases at J, with 20 bases in the middle. Germline CDR1 and CDR2: WNHNN and SYGVQD (reference sequence). The CDR3 is CALQSRVGVYGYTF. The CDR3 DNA reads TGCGCCTTACAATCCCGGGTCGGAGTCTATGGCTACACCTTC.

The CDR3 here is CASSRQWDSYEQYF. Written as DNA, the CDR3 is TGTGCCAGCAGCCGACAGTGGGACTCCTACGAGCAGTACTTC. The rearrangement joins TRBV5-5 to TRBJ2-7, with D possibly matching TRBD1 (5 bases). Between the trimmed V and J ends, which lost 4 bases and 0 bases, there was a span of 11 bases. From germline, CDR1 is SGHKS and CDR2 YYEKEE (reference sequence). The CDR3 extends over 14 amino acids.

The chain couples TRBV18 to TRBJ2-6, with D perhaps assigned TRBD1 or TRBD2 (5 bases each). The CDR3 consists of 15 residues. V lost 6 bases and J 1 base, leaving 10 bases between the germline ends. Per germline, CDR1 KGHSH and CDR2 LQKENI. In DNA form, the CDR3 reads TGTGCCAGCTCGTCAGGGAGTTCTGGGGCCAACGTCCTGACTTTC. It encodes CASSSGSSGANVLTF.

This chain joins TRBV3-1 (or the pseudogene TRBV3-2) and TRBJ2-5; a weak D match, TRBD1 (8 bases). CDR3 size: 20 residues. Germline CDR1 is LGHDT and CDR2 is YNNKEL (reference sequence). V gave up 0 bases and J gave up 2 bases, with 25 bases separating them. The CDR3 DNA sequence: TGTGCCAGCAGCCAAGAAGTCCCACGGACAGGGAGGGGGCTTCAAGAGACCCAGTACTTC. Translated: CASSQEVPRTGRGLQETQYF.

The chain has TRBV6-4 and TRBJ2-3; TRBD2 aligns across 13 bases. There are 16 residues in the CDR3. Germline V gene sequence: CDR1 MRHNA, CDR2 SNTAGT. The V and J ends lost 6 bases and 6 bases, in that order; junction bases with no gene match: 9. The CDR3 is CASRRLAGGLGDTQYF. The CDR3 DNA is TGTGCCAGCAGAAGACTAGCGGGGGGCCTGGGGGATACGCAGTATTTT.

The chain is built from TRBV14 and TRBJ2-2; D not resolved. The CDR3 runs 14 residues. Germline values: CDR1 SGHDN, CDR2 FVKESK. V was shortened by 5 bases and J by 9 bases, with 16 bases between the two germline ends. The CDR3 sequence: CASSEHTGGRELFF. The CDR3 nucleotides read TGTGCCAGCAGCGAACACACCGGTGGGCGGGAGCTGTTTTTT.

This chain connects TRBV24-1 to TRBJ2-3; 9 nucleotides align to TRBD2. CDR1 KGHDR and CDR2 SFDVKD come from the germline V gene. The CDR3 is 13 residues long. V lost 5 bases, J lost 7 bases, and 3 bases stayed unmatched. The chain's CDR3 is CATSGGGAHTQYF. The CDR3 coding sequence is TGTGCCACCAGTGGCGGGGGGGCCCATACGCAGTATTTT.

The count of this clone is one. The chain is built from TRBV5-6 and TRBJ1-6, with D unclear. V was shortened by 1 base and J by 1 base, with 9 bases between the two germline ends. The V gene's germline CDR1 is SGHDT and CDR2 YYEEEE. This CDR3 region has 16 residues. The DNA of the CDR3 is TGTGCCAGCAGCTTGAAAGGGATTTCCTATAATTCACCCCTCCACTTT. Its protein product is CASSLKGISYNSPLHF. Supplemented by reference TRBV5-6 and TRBJ1-6, the full variable domain reads DAGVTQSPTHLIKTRGQQVTLRCSPKSGHDTVSWYQQALGQGPQFIFQYYEEEERQRGNFPDRFSGHQFPNYSSELNVNALLLGDSALYLCASSLKGISYNSPLHFGNGTRLTVT.

This clone was seen a single time. This chain joins TRBV7-9 and TRBJ1-4; maybe TRBD1 (5 bases). V gave up 7 bases and J gave up 1 base, with 19 bases separating them. Germline-derived CDR1 and CDR2 are SEHNR and FQNEAQ (reference sequence). The CDR3 is made up of 17 amino acids. The CDR3 DNA reads as TGTGCCAGCACCCCTCGAGGGGAGGTGGGAACTAATGAAAAACTGTTTTTT. This sequence encodes CASTPRGEVGTNEKLFF.

CDR3 DNA sequence: TGTGCCAGCAGCCAAGATTGGGGGGGCACTGAAGCTTTCTTT. It specifies CASSQDWGGTEAFF. The V and J genes are TRBV4-2 and TRBJ1-1, with D perhaps TRBD1 (5 bases). V was clipped by 0 bases and J by 4 bases, with 9 bases between them. Looked up from germline, CDR1 is LGHNA and CDR2 is YNFKEQ. This CDR3 spans 14 amino acids.

V and J are TRBV2 and TRBJ1-5; D unclear. This CDR3 has 13 residues. V lost 3 bases to trimming and J lost 1 base, with 4 bases between them. Germline CDR1 reads SNHLY; CDR2 reads FYNNEI. CDR3 DNA sequence: TGTGCCAGCAGTGAGCAGAGCAATCAGCCCCAGCATTTT. Protein product: CASSEQSNQPQHF.

V usage is TRBV19 and J usage is TRBJ2-3; 9 bases map to TRBD2. V shed 4 bases and J 7 bases; nucleotides not matched to a gene: 6. The CDR3 consists of 14 residues. Germline CDR1 and CDR2: LNHDA and SQIVND (reference sequence). The CDR3 is CASSKASGAYTQYF. In DNA form, the CDR3 reads TGTGCCAGTAGTAAGGCTAGCGGGGCGTATACGCAGTATTTT.

This chain connects TRBV6-1 to TRBJ1-5; no clear D. The CDR3 contains 15 residues. From germline, CDR1 is MNHNS and CDR2 SASEGT. The germline V and J ends were trimmed by 2 bases and 0 bases, with 8 bases remaining between them. CDR3 amino acids: CASSEREGSNQPQHF. DNA of the CDR3: TGTGCCAGCAGTGAACGGGAAGGTAGCAATCAGCCCCAGCATTTT.

This clone showed up just a few times. The rearrangement joins TRBV28 to TRBJ2-7, with D maybe TRBD1 (6 bases). CDR3 size: 16 residues. Trimming stripped 4 bases from V and 1 base from J, with 17 bases between. Germline values: CDR1 MDHEN, CDR2 SYDVKM. CDR3: CASSWTPLQGSYEQYF. The CDR3 coding sequence is TGTGCCAGCAGTTGGACCCCCCTTCAGGGGTCCTACGAGCAGTACTTC.

The sample holds a few counts of this clone. The chain links TRBV5-5 to TRBJ1-2; 8 bases match TRBD1. V gave up 4 bases and J gave up 6 bases; unmatched junction bases: 14. Per the germline V gene, CDR1 is SGHKS and CDR2 is YYEKEE (reference sequence). The CDR3 covers 16 residues. DNA of the CDR3: TGTGCCAGCAGCCTGCAGGCCCAGGGGGCCGGGGATGGCTACACCTTC. This sequence encodes CASSLQAQGAGDGYTF.

The chain links TRBV28 to TRBJ1-6; 8 bases agree with TRBD1. The CDR3 spans 14 residues. Per the germline V gene, CDR1 is MDHEN and CDR2 is SYDVKM. J lost 6 bases, V lost 6 bases, and 4 bases had no gene match. The CDR3: CASRRTGFNSPLHF. The CDR3 coding sequence is TGTGCCAGCAGACGGACAGGGTTTAATTCACCCCTCCACTTT.

The chain is built from TRBV7-6 and TRBJ2-1; the D gene is possibly TRBD2 (6 bases). V was trimmed by 4 bases and J by 7 bases, leaving 11 bases between them. The CDR3 sequence is 13 residues long. CDR1 and CDR2 from the germline V gene are SGHVS and FNYEAQ. As DNA, the CDR3 is TGTGCCAGCAGCTCCGAAGCGGGTAATGAGCAGTTCTTC. Its translation: CASSSEAGNEQFF.

The chain recombines TRBV6-5 with TRBJ1-2; no clear D. The CDR3 sequence is 10 residues long. V was shortened by 6 bases and J by 11 bases, with 10 bases between the two germline ends. In germline, CDR1 is MNHEY, CDR2 SVGAGI. The CDR3 is CASREVGYTF. The CDR3 DNA follows: TGTGCCAGCAGAGAGGTCGGTTACACCTTC.

For the CDR3, the DNA is TGTGCCAGCTCACCGAATATCCCGGTTTGGTCCCCCACCGGGGAGCTGTTTTTT. It codes for CASSPNIPVWSPTGELFF. J is TRBJ2-2 and V is TRBV18; no firm D call. V was cut by 3 bases and J by 4 bases, with 21 bases left in between. The CDR3 has 18 amino acids. Looked up from germline, CDR1 is KGHSH and CDR2 is LQKENI.

The V gene is TRBV9, the J gene TRBJ1-5; D is unclear. V was cut by 1 base and J by 0 bases, with 8 bases left in between. Germline CDR1 reads SGDLS; CDR2 reads YYNGEE. The CDR3 is made up of 15 amino acids. CDR3 in amino acids: CASSVYSDSNQPQHF. In nucleotides, the CDR3 is TGTGCCAGCAGCGTATATTCGGATAGCAATCAGCCCCAGCATTTT.

The chain uses TRBV18 and TRBJ2-7; D gene ambiguous. Trimming took off 0 bases at V and 5 bases at J, with 8 bases between the two ends. Germline V CDR1 and CDR2: KGHSH, LQKENI. The CDR3 length is 13 residues. The CDR3 nucleotides are TGTGCCAGCTCACCACCGGGCCAGGACGAGCAGTACTTC. The encoded protein is CASSPPGQDEQYF.

Comments on this clone: The same CDR3 also results from other DNA sequences found in this sample. This rearrangement joins TRBV10-3 to TRBJ1-5; 7 positions agree with TRBD1. This CDR3 comprises 15 residues. Per germline, CDR1 ENHRY and CDR2 SYGVKD. The J segment lost 4 bases and the V segment lost 0 bases, leaving 3 bases of the junction unmatched. The CDR3 here is CAISESGGFNQPQHF. The DNA for the CDR3 is TGTGCCATCAGTGAGTCAGGGGGCTTTAATCAGCCCCAGCATTTT.

This sequence joins TRBV6-6 and TRBJ1-2, with 9 nucleotides matching TRBD1. Germline-derived CDR1 and CDR2 are MNHNY and SVGAGI (reference sequence). V lost 6 bases, J lost 6 bases, and 14 bases stayed unmatched. The CDR3 contains 16 residues. CDR3 sequence: CASRDRGGPSPDGYTF. The DNA of the CDR3 is TGTGCCAGCAGGGACAGGGGAGGTCCAAGTCCAGATGGCTACACCTTC.